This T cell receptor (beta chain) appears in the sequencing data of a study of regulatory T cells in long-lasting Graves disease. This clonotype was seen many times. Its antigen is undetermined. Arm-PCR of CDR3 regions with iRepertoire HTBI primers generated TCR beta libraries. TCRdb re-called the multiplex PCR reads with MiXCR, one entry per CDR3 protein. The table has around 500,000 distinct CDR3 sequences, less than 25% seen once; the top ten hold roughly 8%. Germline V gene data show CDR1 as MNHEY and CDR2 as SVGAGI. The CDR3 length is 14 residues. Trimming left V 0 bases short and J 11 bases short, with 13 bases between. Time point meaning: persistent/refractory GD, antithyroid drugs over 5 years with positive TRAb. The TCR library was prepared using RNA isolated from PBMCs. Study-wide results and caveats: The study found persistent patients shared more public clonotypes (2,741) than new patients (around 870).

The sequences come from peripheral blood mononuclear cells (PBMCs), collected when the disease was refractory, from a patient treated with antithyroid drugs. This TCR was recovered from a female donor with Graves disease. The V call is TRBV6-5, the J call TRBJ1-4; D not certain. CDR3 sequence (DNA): TGTGCCAGCAGTTACTCCGCAGGAAAGTGGAAACTGTTTTTT. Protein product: CASSYSAGKWKLFF.